These 32 T cell receptor beta chains came from one sample sequenced in a study of cytomegalovirus exposure and HLA in healthy donors. Sequencing used immunoSEQ multiplex PCR; TCRdb keeps in-frame clones, though not all of them. This table has about 260,000 clones, roughly 87% appearing once. Sequencing was carried out using PBMCs. The receptors here all came from a woman in her twenties or thirties in good health and CMV-seronegative.

The chain couples TRBV28 to TRBJ1-4; TRBD1 agrees at 7 bases. V lost 5 bases, J lost 8 bases, and 5 bases stayed unmatched. The CDR3 contains 13 residues. Germline CDR1 is MDHEN and CDR2 is SYDVKM. The CDR3 region is CASSTRGREKLFF. CDR3 DNA sequence: TGTGCCAGCAGTACAAGGGGGCGAGAAAAACTGTTTTTT.

This sequence joins TRBV4-2 and TRBJ1-2; D is possibly TRBD1 (6 bases). With 0 bases removed from V and 8 bases from J, the gap between germline ends came to 16 bases. The CDR3 covers 15 residues. The germline V gene has CDR1 LGHNA and CDR2 YNFKEQ. The chain's CDR3 is CASSQDIGTSRGYTF. In nucleotides, the CDR3 is TGTGCCAGCAGCCAAGATATAGGGACATCGAGAGGCTACACCTTC.

The chain carries TRBV5-1 and TRBJ2-3; D unclear. Germline V CDR1 and CDR2: SGHRS, YFSETQ. The V and J ends lost 4 bases and 2 bases respectively, with 2 bases between them. The CDR3 spans 11 residues. This CDR3 is CASSHTDTQYF. In nucleotides, the CDR3 is TGCGCCAGCAGCCACACAGATACGCAGTATTTT.

The J gene is TRBJ1-1, the V gene TRBV2; D not certain. In germline, CDR1 is SNHLY, CDR2 FYNNEI. There are 13 residues in the CDR3. V shed 6 bases and J shed 1 base, with 9 bases lying between them. In DNA, the CDR3 is TGTGCCAGCAGCACTACACCGAACACTGAAGCTTTCTTT. This codes for CASSTTPNTEAFF.

The rearrangement joins TRBV21-1 to TRBJ2-1; TRBD2 reflects the table's D call only, with no check against the DNA. TRBV21-1 is termed a pseudogene. The CDR3 is 18 amino acids. The CDR3 protein is CASSPPPGLAGVWNEQFF. CDR3 nucleotide sequence: TGTGCCAGCAGTCCGCCACCGGGACTAGCGGGAGTTTGGAATGAGCAGTTCTTC.

The V call is TRBV18, the J call TRBJ2-1, with TRBD2 matching over 9 bases. With 2 bases clipped from V and 6 bases from J, the junction kept 8 bases outside the gene matches. Germline CDR1 KGHSH, CDR2 LQKENI. The CDR3 covers 16 residues. CDR3 nucleotides: TGTGCCAGCTCACCATTAGCGGGAGTGGGGTTCAATGAGCAGTTCTTC. Its protein is CASSPLAGVGFNEQFF.

This clone was counted a single time. Other DNA sequences in the sample encode the same CDR3. This chain connects TRBV28 to TRBJ1-1, with unresolved D. CDR3 length: 10 residues. CDR1 and CDR2 from the germline V gene are MDHEN and SYDVKM. V lost 6 bases to trimming and J lost 5 bases, with 4 bases between them. In DNA, the CDR3 is TGTGCCAGCAGGGGAACTGAAGCTTTCTTT. This codes for CASRGTEAFF.

The CDR3 DNA is TGTGCCAGCAGCTTCCTCGCGGGAGGCGGTGGGGTGTACGAGCAGTACTTC. Amino acids: CASSFLAGGGGVYEQYF. The chain couples TRBV5-4 to TRBJ2-7; TRBD2 matches at 8 bases. This CDR3 has 17 residues. The ends lost 2 bases at V and 4 bases at J; junction bases unmatched: 14. CDR1 and CDR2 from the germline V gene are SGHNT and YYREEE (reference sequence).

This clone has only one observation. The chain combines TRBV5-1 with TRBJ2-7; D unclear. V was cut by 4 bases and J by 3 bases, with 14 bases left in between. Germline V CDR1 and CDR2: SGHRS, YFSETQ. This CDR3 is built from 14 residues. Written as DNA, the CDR3 is TGCGCCAGCAGCCCGGACGGGTGGGACTACGAGCAGTACTTC. It translates to CASSPDGWDYEQYF.

The chain combines TRBV29-1 with TRBJ2-2, with D maybe TRBD2 (6 bases). Trimming cost V 7 bases and J 3 bases, with 18 bases left between them. Germline V gene sequence: CDR1 SQVTM, CDR2 ANQGSEA. This CDR3 has 15 amino acids. CDR3 sequence: CSAAGPEVDTGELFF. CDR3 nucleotide sequence: TGCAGCGCCGCGGGACCCGAAGTGGACACCGGGGAGCTGTTTTTT.

This rearrangement joins TRBV5-4 to TRBJ2-2; 9 bases are a match to TRBD2. This CDR3 has 14 amino acids. Trimming at V came to 4 bases and at J to 6 bases, leaving 4 bases not matched to a gene. Germline V gives CDR1 SGHNT, CDR2 YYREEE (reference sequence). The CDR3 region is CASSIAGVAGELFF. CDR3 DNA sequence: TGTGCCAGCAGCATAGCGGGAGTAGCCGGGGAGCTGTTTTTT.

The rearrangement uses TRBV10-3 and TRBJ2-7; TRBD2 matches at 10 bases. CDR1 and CDR2 (germline): ENHRY, SYGVKD. The CDR3 runs to 14 residues. With 3 bases clipped from V and 6 bases from J, the junction kept 5 bases outside the gene matches. The CDR3 nucleotides read TGTGCCATCAGTGAAGTTAGCGGGGGGTCCGAGCAGTACTTC. This codes for CAISEVSGGSEQYF.

CDR3 protein: CASSTSGIEQFF. CDR3 coding DNA: TGTGCCAGCAGTACTAGCGGCATTGAGCAGTTCTTC. V is TRBV28 and J is TRBJ2-1; 8 bases are a match to TRBD2. This CDR3 has 12 amino acids. Germline-derived CDR1 and CDR2 are MDHEN and SYDVKM. Losses at the gene ends were 5 bases for V and 9 bases for J; bases not matched to a gene: 3. Based on the CDR3 plus reference TRBV28 and TRBJ2-1, the full variable domain is DVKVTQSSRYLVKRTGEKVFLECVQDMDHENMFWYRQDPGLGLRLIYFSYDVKMKEKGDIPEGYSVSREKKERFSLILESASTNQTSMYLCASSTSGIEQFFGPGTRLTVL.

The genes are TRBV5-5 and TRBJ2-2; 9 nucleotides line up with TRBD2. CDR3 length: 16 amino acids. The junction had 8 bases not matched to a gene; V was cut back by 0 bases and J by 8 bases. CDR1 and CDR2 from the germline V gene are SGHKS and YYEKEE (reference sequence). The CDR3 nucleotides read TGTGCCAGCAGCTTGGTAGGCGGGAGGGCCGGAGGGGAGCTGTTTTTT. This translates into CASSLVGGRAGGELFF.

Notes on this clone: Distinct nucleotide sequences in the sample also encode this CDR3. V is TRBV9 and J is TRBJ2-1; 7 positions agree with TRBD2. Trimming at V came to 0 bases and at J to 1 base, leaving 4 bases not matched to a gene. The germline gives CDR1 SGDLS, CDR2 YYNGEE. The CDR3 contains 16 residues. The CDR3 protein is CASSVGLAGSYNEQFF. As DNA, the CDR3 is TGTGCCAGCAGCGTAGGTTTAGCGGGTTCCTACAATGAGCAGTTCTTC.

This clone was seen only once. The genes are TRBV13 and TRBJ2-3, with TRBD2 matching over 10 bases. Germline values: CDR1 PRHDT, CDR2 FYEKMQ (reference sequence). The CDR3 is made up of 16 amino acids. With 0 bases clipped from V and 5 bases from J, the junction kept 5 bases outside the gene matches. The CDR3 spells CASSLGRTSGRDTQYF. The CDR3 DNA follows: TGTGCCAGCAGCTTAGGTAGGACTAGCGGAAGAGATACGCAGTATTTT.

This clone was recorded once. The gene calls are TRBV7-2 and TRBJ1-2; D remains ambiguous. Germline values: CDR1 SGHTA, CDR2 FQGNSA. The CDR3 covers 13 residues. Deletions cut 5 bases from V and 4 bases from J, with 11 bases between. This CDR3 is CASSRVRIYGYTF. The CDR3 coding sequence is TGTGCCAGCAGCCGCGTTCGCATCTATGGCTACACCTTC.

The CDR3 protein is CASRLQGGAGELFF. The CDR3 DNA follows: TGTGCCAGTAGGCTACAGGGTGGGGCCGGGGAGCTGTTTTTT. The chain joins TRBV19 to TRBJ2-2; D may be TRBD1 (6 bases). Looked up from germline, CDR1 is LNHDA and CDR2 is SQIVND (reference sequence). This CDR3 contains 14 residues. Trimming removed 6 bases from V and 6 bases from J, with 14 bases in between.

The V and J genes are TRBV6-6 and TRBJ2-7; either TRBD1 or TRBD2 may fit D (5 bases each). CDR3 length: 15 residues. The germline V and J ends were trimmed by 2 bases and 4 bases, with 15 bases remaining between them. Germline V gene data show CDR1 as MNHNY and CDR2 as SVGAGI (reference sequence). In nucleotides, the CDR3 is TGTGCCAGCAGTTACGGGGCCGGGATGGAATACGAGCAGTACTTC. Translation gives CASSYGAGMEYEQYF.

The rearrangement uses TRBV5-6 and TRBJ2-1, with TRBD1 as a possible D gene (6 bases). Trimming shortened V by 5 bases and J by 6 bases, and 9 bases separated the two germline ends. The CDR3 length is 12 residues. CDR1 and CDR2 from the germline V gene are SGHDT and YYEEEE. CDR3 protein: CASRIQGNEQFF. For the CDR3, the DNA is TGTGCCAGCAGAATACAGGGCAATGAGCAGTTCTTC.

The chain combines TRBV13 with TRBJ2-2, with 12 bases aligning to TRBD2. Germline loops: CDR1 PRHDT, CDR2 FYEKMQ (reference sequence). The V and J ends lost 5 bases and 3 bases, in that order; junction bases with no gene match: 4. There are 16 residues in the CDR3. CDR3 amino acids: CASSPPSGRDTGELFF. The CDR3 nucleotides read TGTGCCAGCAGCCCCCCTAGCGGGAGGGACACCGGGGAGCTGTTTTTT.

The count of this clone is one. The sample contains more than one DNA sequence encoding this CDR3. The gene calls are TRBV28 and TRBJ1-1; D unclear. Germline loops: CDR1 MDHEN, CDR2 SYDVKM. There are 12 residues in the CDR3. The V gene lost 5 bases and the J gene lost 2 bases, with 6 bases spanning the gap. CDR3 in amino acids: CASSEQNTEAFF. The CDR3 bases are TGTGCCAGCAGTGAACAAAACACTGAAGCTTTCTTT.

V usage is TRBV27 and J usage is TRBJ1-5; TRBD1 might be the D (5 bases). Trimming pared 8 bases from V and 9 bases from J, leaving 14 bases between. Germline assignment: CDR1 MNHEY and CDR2 SMNVEV (reference sequence). The CDR3 covers 12 residues. The CDR3 here is CASRQGAAPQHF. As DNA, the CDR3 is TGTGCCAGCCGGCAGGGCGCTGCGCCCCAGCATTTT.

This clone was seen a single time. The J gene is TRBJ2-7, the V gene TRBV7-8; no clear D gene. CDR3 size: 15 residues. Germline V lookup: CDR1 SGHVS, CDR2 FQNEAQ. The V and J ends lost 1 base and 1 base respectively, with 11 bases between them. The chain's CDR3 is CASSLEGSRSYEQYF. The CDR3 nucleotides read TGTGCCAGCAGCTTAGAGGGCTCGCGGTCCTACGAGCAGTACTTC.

The V call is TRBV7-9, the J call TRBJ2-7, with 8 nucleotides matching TRBD1. The CDR3 is made up of 14 amino acids. CDR1 is SEHNR, CDR2 FQNEAQ, per germline (reference sequence). J gave up 2 bases and V 3 bases, and 3 bases lay outside the gene matches. The CDR3 is CASSFDRGPYEQYF. The CDR3 DNA sequence: TGTGCCAGCAGCTTCGACAGGGGCCCCTACGAGCAGTACTTC.

The rearrangement joins TRBV29-1 to TRBJ2-3; D is undetermined. This CDR3 region has 10 residues. CDR1 is SQVTM and CDR2 is ANQGSEA in the germline V gene. Deletions cut 0 bases from V and 9 bases from J, with 4 bases between. The CDR3 bases are TGCAGCGTTGAAGACAGGACGCAGTATTTT. It is translated as CSVEDRTQYF.

The chain uses TRBV5-5 and TRBJ2-5, with no clear D. Trimming left V 2 bases short and J 0 bases short, with 11 bases between. CDR3 length: 15 residues. The germline gives CDR1 SGHKS, CDR2 YYEKEE (reference sequence). CDR3 amino acids: CASSFLGQDQETQYF. DNA of the CDR3: TGTGCCAGCAGCTTCTTGGGCCAGGACCAAGAGACCCAGTACTTC. Drawing the rest from reference TRBV5-5 and TRBJ2-5, the complete variable domain is DAGVTQSPTHLIKTRGQQVTLRCSPISGHKSVSWYQQVLGQGPQFIFQYYEKEERGRGNFPDRFSARQFPNYSSELNVNALLLGDSALYLCASSFLGQDQETQYFGPGTRLLVL.

The rearrangement uses TRBV28 and TRBJ2-3; the match to TRBD2 covers 12 bases. This CDR3 region has 19 residues. Germline CDR1 MDHEN, CDR2 SYDVKM. V shed 6 bases and J 5 bases; nucleotides not matched to a gene: 18. The CDR3 bases are TGTGCCAGCAGGACTACTATTGGACCGGGACTAGCGGGTCGAGATACGCAGTATTTT. It is translated as CASRTTIGPGLAGRDTQYF.

The table lists this clone with a count of one. V is TRBV27 and J is TRBJ2-3; tentatively, D is TRBD2 (5 bases). Germline CDR1 and CDR2: MNHEY and SMNVEV (reference sequence). V dropped 3 bases and J dropped 3 bases, with 13 bases sitting between them. The CDR3 has 15 amino acids. The CDR3, as DNA: TGTGCCAGCAGTTTTGGGGTAGCGCAGACAGATACGCAGTATTTT. It yields the protein CASSFGVAQTDTQYF.

This clone was seen only once. The V call is TRBV27, the J call TRBJ2-3; D perhaps matches TRBD1 (6 bases). The CDR3 runs 14 residues. V lost 3 bases and J 2 bases, leaving 9 bases between the germline ends. The germline gives CDR1 MNHEY, CDR2 SMNVEV (reference sequence). The CDR3 sequence is CASSLYRDTDTQYF. The CDR3 DNA reads as TGTGCCAGCAGTTTGTACAGGGACACAGATACGCAGTATTTT.

CDR3 loop: CASSHPDSSSYEQYF. CDR3 nucleotides: TGTGCCAGCAGCCACCCTGACAGTAGCTCCTACGAGCAGTACTTC. This chain uses TRBV4-2 with TRBJ2-7; tentative D call: TRBD1 (5 bases). CDR3 size: 15 residues. V was cut by 3 bases and J by 0 bases, with 12 bases left in between. Germline assignment: CDR1 LGHNA and CDR2 YNFKEQ.

Only a few counts were recorded for this clone. The chain joins TRBV2 to TRBJ1-3; D ambiguous. Germline values: CDR1 SNHLY, CDR2 FYNNEI. This CDR3 has 14 residues. V shed 6 bases and J shed 0 bases, with 9 bases lying between them. The CDR3 loop reads CASRGWSSGNTIYF. The DNA for the CDR3 is TGTGCCAGCAGGGGTTGGAGCTCTGGAAACACCATATATTTT. Looking up the rest from reference TRBV2 and TRBJ1-3 gives the full variable domain: EPEVTQTPSHQVTQMGQEVILRCVPISNHLYFYWYRQILGQKVEFLVSFYNNEISEKSEIFDDQFSVERPDGSNFTLKIRSTKLEDSAMYFCASRGWSSGNTIYFGEGSWLTVV.